These T cell receptor beta chains were read from a single sample in a study of CD4 T cells in relation to SARS-CoV-2 and coronaviruses. The repertoire was sequenced with immunoSEQ multiplex PCR; TCRdb's copy has only in-frame clones and lacks some. The sample carries about 26,000 clones, around 78% recorded once. These TCRs are of unknown antigen specificity. The specimen was CD4+ T cells from PBMCs, cultured in vitro. These receptors came from a human donor in good health. Both conserved end residues are part of each CDR3. The D gene is left open where the match is weak. Clone size appears in some rows only: once, few, many, or a class for an expanded clone.

V gene	J gene	D gene	clone size	CDR3 protein	CDR3 DNA
TRBV4-3	TRBJ2-3	.	.	CASSQDRGTQYF	TGCGCCAGCAGCCAAGATCGTGGTACGCAGTATTTT
TRBV12-3/TRBV12-4	TRBJ1-2	.	.	CASSRLWADGYTF	TGTGCCAGCAGCCGCTTGTGGGCAGATGGCTACACCTTC
TRBV5-1	TRBJ2-5	.	.	CASSAGGVGETQYF	TGCGCCAGCAGCGCTGGTGGGGTTGGCGAGACCCAGTACTTC
TRBV7-9	TRBJ1-3	.	few	CASSLISFSGNTIYF	TGTGCCAGCAGCTTAATCTCCTTCTCTGGAAACACCATATATTTT
TRBV19	TRBJ1-2	.	.	CASSIDRTGGYTF	TGTGCCAGTAGTATAGACAGAACAGGGGGCTACACCTTC
TRBV14	TRBJ2-1	.	.	CASSHRQFDEQFF	TGTGCCAGCAGCCATCGACAATTCGATGAGCAGTTCTTC
TRBV15	TRBJ2-5	.	.	CATSRDGGSIRGTQYF	TGTGCCACCAGCAGAGATGGGGGGTCAATAAGGGGGACCCAGTACTTC
TRBV5-1	TRBJ1-2	.	.	CASSLDRQYGYTF	TGCGCCAGCAGCTTGGACAGGCAGTATGGCTACACCTTC
TRBV7-3	TRBJ2-1	.	.	CASSAESTLGEQFF	TGTGCCAGCAGCGCCGAGTCCACTTTGGGTGAGCAGTTCTTC
TRBV10-3	TRBJ1-1	.	.	CAISENLDTEAFF	TGTGCCATCAGTGAGAACCTCGACACTGAAGCTTTCTTT
TRBV3-1/TRBV3-2	TRBJ2-1	.	.	CASSQLWGFDNEQFF	TGTGCCAGCAGCCAATTGTGGGGTTTCGACAATGAGCAGTTCTTC
TRBV20-1	TRBJ2-1	.	.	CSARGGGEQFF	TGCAGTGCTAGGGGCGGCGGTGAGCAGTTCTTC
TRBV6-1	TRBJ1-4	.	.	CASSERTIGVEKLFF	TGTGCCAGCAGTGAACGAACTATCGGGGTTGAAAAACTGTTTTTT
TRBV5-1	TRBJ2-7	.	.	CASSLGEIYEQYF	TGCGCCAGCAGCTTGGGAGAAATCTACGAGCAGTACTTC
TRBV7-2	TRBJ2-7	TRBD2	.	CASSLYRSGGRGEQYF	TGTGCCAGCAGCTTATACCGGAGCGGGGGAAGAGGCGAGCAGTACTTC
TRBV5-1	TRBJ1-3	.	once	CASSLTPVSGNTIYF	TGCGCCAGCAGCTTGACGCCGGTCTCTGGAAACACCATATATTTT
TRBV6-2/TRBV6-3	TRBJ1-5	.	.	CASSYSLGQPESNQPQHF	TGTGCCAGCAGTTACTCCCTGGGGCAGCCCGAGAGCAATCAGCCCCAGCATTTT
TRBV6-5	TRBJ1-6	.	few	CASSYSGPTRNSPLHF	TGTGCCAGCAGTTACTCGGGACCCACTCGGAATTCACCCCTCCACTTT
TRBV9	TRBJ2-3	.	.	CASSVEAGRPGDTQYF	TGTGCCAGCAGCGTAGAGGCAGGGCGGCCGGGAGATACGCAGTATTTT
TRBV7-2	TRBJ2-7	TRBD2	.	CASSLSTLAGGQHEQYF	TGTGCCAGCAGCTTATCAACACTAGCGGGGGGGCAACACGAGCAGTACTTC
TRBV19	TRBJ2-2	TRBD2	.	CASTIAGAYTGELFF	TGTGCCAGTACTATAGCGGGGGCCTACACCGGGGAGCTGTTTTTT
TRBV18	TRBJ2-3	.	few	CASSPSLTDTQYF	TGTGCCAGCTCACCAAGCTTGACAGATACGCAGTATTTT
TRBV2	TRBJ2-1	TRBD1	once	CASSDKGGSYNEQFF	TGTGCCAGCAGTGACAAAGGGGGCAGCTACAATGAGCAGTTCTTC
TRBV7-2	TRBJ1-6	.	.	CASSLNQGPTSPLHF	TGTGCCAGCAGCTTAAATCAGGGGCCTACTTCACCCCTCCACTTT
TRBV7-9	TRBJ2-1	TRBD1	once	CASSRGQGTHNEQFF	TGTGCCAGCAGCCGCGGACAGGGGACCCACAATGAGCAGTTCTTC
TRBV5-1	TRBJ2-7	TRBD1	once	CASTETGDGEQYF	TGCGCCAGCACCGAGACAGGGGATGGCGAGCAGTACTTC